This T cell receptor (beta chain) was profiled in a study of T cell responses to AZD1222 COVID-19 vaccine. Concerning this clone itself: Its antigen is unidentified.

Generated by immunoSEQ multiplex PCR, the TCRdb table keeps only in-frame clones and is missing some. The profile shows around 130,000 clones, 80% to 95% of them singletons. General study results and limits: Just a handful of AZD1222 recipients were seropositive at baseline. The study sampled repertoires only after the peak T cell response.

The sample in question was peripheral blood, obtained on day 0 of AZD1222 vaccination. The receptor was isolated from an adult in good health.

In DNA, the CDR3 is TGCGCCAGCAGTTCCGACGGCAATCAGCCCCAGCATTTT. This codes for CASSSDGNQPQHF. This chain links TRBV5-1 with TRBJ1-5; D unresolved. This CDR3 region has 13 residues. Trimming removed 5 bases at V and 2 bases at J, with 8 bases between. Germline V CDR1 and CDR2: SGHRS, YFSETQ.